These T cell receptor beta chains were read from a single sample in a study of CD8 T cells in ankylosing spondylitis. Each CDR3 protein is one row after TCRdb ran MiXCR on the 5' RACE reads. The sample includes about 130,000 distinct CDR3 sequences, approximately 9.9% of them seen just once. Sequenced: blood, either unsorted or a sorted T cell fraction (not recorded which). These receptors came from a male donor with ankylosing spondylitis or in good health (not recorded which). Each CDR3 is given with its conserved first and last residue. D genes are given only for firm matches. For some rows the clone size is stated as once, few or many, or as a class when expanded; others skip it.

CDR3 protein: CASTRQTGGELFF
CDR3 DNA: TGCGCCAGCACCCGTCAGACGGGCGGGGAGCTGTTTTTT
clone size: many
D gene: .
V gene: TRBV5-1
J gene: TRBJ2-2

CDR3 protein: CSANFGPRNEAFF
CDR3 DNA: TGCAGTGCTAACTTCGGGCCAAGGAATGAAGCTTTCTTT
clone size: .
D gene: .
V gene: TRBV20-1
J gene: TRBJ1-1

CDR3 protein: CASSPDSSYEQYF
CDR3 DNA: TGTGCCAGCAGTCCCGACAGCTCCTACGAGCAGTACTTC
clone size: many
D gene: .
V gene: TRBV28
J gene: TRBJ2-7

CDR3 protein: CASSLENWGQTQYF
CDR3 DNA: TGTGCCAGCAGCTTAGAGAATTGGGGGCAGACCCAGTACTTC
clone size: many
D gene: .
V gene: TRBV7-2
J gene: TRBJ2-5

CDR3 protein: CASSLGGLAANTGELFF
CDR3 DNA: TGTGCCAGCAGCTTAGGGGGACTAGCGGCGAATACCGGGGAGCTGTTTTTT
clone size: .
D gene: TRBD2
V gene: TRBV7-8
J gene: TRBJ2-2

CDR3 protein: CASSPTVGVGFFGYTF
CDR3 DNA: TGTGCCAGCAGCCCTACCGTGGGGGTTGGATTTTTTGGCTACACCTTC
clone size: many
D gene: .
V gene: TRBV5-6
J gene: TRBJ1-2

CDR3 protein: CSVDKTGQDGYTF
CDR3 DNA: TGCAGCGTTGACAAAACAGGGCAGGATGGCTACACCTTC
clone size: many
D gene: .
V gene: TRBV29-1
J gene: TRBJ1-2

CDR3 protein: CASTESSGYNEQFF
CDR3 DNA: TGTGCCAGCACCGAATCTAGCGGGTACAATGAGCAGTTCTTC
clone size: many
D gene: TRBD2
V gene: TRBV12-3/TRBV12-4
J gene: TRBJ2-1

CDR3 protein: CASSLTGTGIGNTEAFF
CDR3 DNA: TGTGCCAGCAGCTTAACAGGGACAGGGATAGGGAACACTGAAGCTTTCTTT
clone size: .
D gene: TRBD1
V gene: TRBV7-3
J gene: TRBJ1-1

CDR3 protein: CASRLAGGPVNLANNEQFF
CDR3 DNA: TGTGCCAGCAGATTAGCGGGAGGGCCTGTTAATCTCGCTAACAATGAGCAGTTCTTC
clone size: many
D gene: TRBD2
V gene: TRBV28
J gene: TRBJ2-1

CDR3 protein: CASSPQVAGVNYEQYF
CDR3 DNA: TGTGCCAGCAGTCCCCAAGTGGCGGGTGTAAACTACGAGCAGTACTTC
clone size: few
D gene: .
V gene: TRBV28
J gene: TRBJ2-7

CDR3 protein: CASSLIGGNYGYTF
CDR3 DNA: TGTGCCAGCAGTTTAATAGGAGGAAACTATGGCTACACCTTC
clone size: many
D gene: .
V gene: TRBV12-3/TRBV12-4
J gene: TRBJ1-2

CDR3 protein: CASSLSGRAVDTQYF
CDR3 DNA: TGCGCCAGCAGCCTTAGCGGGAGAGCTGTAGATACGCAGTATTTT
clone size: many
D gene: TRBD2
V gene: TRBV5-1
J gene: TRBJ2-3

CDR3 protein: CASSPLDVGNTIYF
CDR3 DNA: TGTGCCAGCTCACCACTTGATGTTGGAAACACCATATATTTT
clone size: .
D gene: .
V gene: TRBV18
J gene: TRBJ1-3

CDR3 protein: CASSFRWDRIYEQYF
CDR3 DNA: TGTGCCAGCAGCTTTCGTTGGGACAGGATCTACGAGCAGTACTTC
clone size: many
D gene: TRBD1
V gene: TRBV7-2
J gene: TRBJ2-7

CDR3 protein: CSVAAGSSAQYF
CDR3 DNA: TGCAGCGTTGCTGCCGGGAGTTCGGCCCAGTACTTC
clone size: few
D gene: .
V gene: TRBV29-1
J gene: TRBJ2-5

CDR3 protein: CASSPYSGRGNPPEQYF
CDR3 DNA: TGTGCCAGCAGCCCATACAGTGGGCGGGGGAACCCCCCAGAGCAGTACTTC
clone size: .
D gene: TRBD2
V gene: TRBV9
J gene: TRBJ2-7

CDR3 protein: CASRETGVAADTQYF
CDR3 DNA: TGTGCCAGCAGAGAAACAGGAGTCGCCGCAGATACGCAGTATTTT
clone size: .
D gene: .
V gene: TRBV12-3/TRBV12-4
J gene: TRBJ2-3

CDR3 protein: CASSTGVSGANVLTF
CDR3 DNA: TGCGCCAGCAGCACCGGAGTCTCTGGGGCCAACGTCCTGACTTTC
clone size: few
D gene: .
V gene: TRBV5-1
J gene: TRBJ2-6

CDR3 protein: CASSLGLAGGSSDTQYF
CDR3 DNA: TGTGCCAGCAGCTTGGGACTAGCGGGAGGGTCGTCGGATACGCAGTATTTT
clone size: .
D gene: TRBD2
V gene: TRBV7-2
J gene: TRBJ2-3

CDR3 protein: CASSFSLGGASHEQYF
CDR3 DNA: TGTGCCAGCAGTTTTTCTCTTGGGGGCGCAAGCCACGAGCAGTACTTC
clone size: many
D gene: .
V gene: TRBV12-3/TRBV12-4
J gene: TRBJ2-7

CDR3 protein: CASSGGHRFVQYF
CDR3 DNA: TGTGCCAGCAGTGGAGGACATCGTTTCGTGCAGTACTTC
clone size: many
D gene: .
V gene: TRBV25-1
J gene: TRBJ2-7

CDR3 protein: CASSLRFELYF
CDR3 DNA: TGTGCCAGCAGTTTACGATTCGAGCTGTATTTT
clone size: many
D gene: .
V gene: TRBV12-3/TRBV12-4
J gene: TRBJ2-3

CDR3 protein: CAISDPSGNTIYF
CDR3 DNA: TGTGCCATCAGTGATCCCTCTGGAAACACCATATATTTT
clone size: many
D gene: .
V gene: TRBV10-3
J gene: TRBJ1-3

CDR3 protein: CASRRTSVPYNEQFF
CDR3 DNA: TGTGCCAGCAGGCGGACTAGCGTCCCCTACAATGAGCAGTTCTTC
clone size: many
D gene: TRBD2
V gene: TRBV12-3/TRBV12-4
J gene: TRBJ2-1

CDR3 protein: CASSKGLAGAGEQFF
CDR3 DNA: TGCGCCAGCAGCAAAGGACTAGCGGGAGCAGGTGAGCAGTTCTTC
clone size: many
D gene: TRBD2
V gene: TRBV5-1
J gene: TRBJ2-1

CDR3 protein: CASSLLGGTDTQYF
CDR3 DNA: TGTGCCAGCAGCTTACTCGGAGGCACAGATACGCAGTATTTT
clone size: many
D gene: .
V gene: TRBV7-2
J gene: TRBJ2-3

CDR3 protein: CASSFGGLAGGPGTDTQYF
CDR3 DNA: TGCGCCAGCAGCTTCGGAGGACTAGCGGGAGGGCCGGGCACAGATACGCAGTATTTT
clone size: many
D gene: TRBD2
V gene: TRBV5-1
J gene: TRBJ2-3

CDR3 protein: CASRHSGTKTTEAFF
CDR3 DNA: TGTGCCAGCAGGCATTCCGGGACAAAGACTACTGAAGCTTTCTTT
clone size: many
D gene: .
V gene: TRBV7-2
J gene: TRBJ1-1

CDR3 protein: CASSVGIERNSPLHF
CDR3 DNA: TGTGCCAGCAGCGTAGGGATCGAAAGGAATTCACCCCTCCACTTT
clone size: many
D gene: .
V gene: TRBV9
J gene: TRBJ1-6

CDR3 protein: CASSLGYSNQPQHF
CDR3 DNA: TGTGCCAGCAGCCTTGGATACAGCAATCAGCCCCAGCATTTT
clone size: few
D gene: .
V gene: TRBV7-9
J gene: TRBJ1-5

CDR3 protein: CSAEGRLGTQYF
CDR3 DNA: TGCAGTGCTGAGGGGAGGCTAGGGACCCAGTACTTC
clone size: many
D gene: .
V gene: TRBV20-1
J gene: TRBJ2-5

CDR3 protein: CASSEGSTIETEQFF
CDR3 DNA: TGTGCCAGCAGCGAGGGATCTACTATCGAGACTGAGCAGTTCTTC
clone size: many
D gene: .
V gene: TRBV9
J gene: TRBJ2-1

CDR3 protein: CASSAELGQLNEQFF
CDR3 DNA: TGTGCCAGCAGCGCCGAGTTAGGACAGCTCAATGAGCAGTTCTTC
clone size: .
D gene: .
V gene: TRBV7-9
J gene: TRBJ2-1

CDR3 protein: CATGRGSTGELFF
CDR3 DNA: TGTGCCACCGGCAGGGGTAGCACCGGGGAGCTGTTTTTT
clone size: many
D gene: .
V gene: TRBV12-3/TRBV12-4
J gene: TRBJ2-2

CDR3 protein: CAWRFGNYGYTF
CDR3 DNA: TGTGCCTGGAGATTCGGTAACTATGGCTACACCTTC
clone size: many
D gene: .
V gene: TRBV30
J gene: TRBJ1-2

CDR3 protein: CASSPSGQGNHEQYF
CDR3 DNA: TGTGCCAGCAGCCCGTCTGGACAGGGGAACCACGAGCAGTACTTC
clone size: many
D gene: TRBD1
V gene: TRBV7-7
J gene: TRBJ2-7

CDR3 protein: CASSPRPGTSGSGGVSEQFF
CDR3 DNA: TGTGCCAGCAGCCCACGTCCCGGGACTAGCGGGAGTGGAGGTGTGAGTGAGCAGTTCTTC
clone size: .
D gene: TRBD2
V gene: TRBV11-2
J gene: TRBJ2-1

CDR3 protein: CASSGDRVKQFF
CDR3 DNA: TGTGCCAGCAGCGGCGACCGGGTCAAGCAGTTCTTC
clone size: .
D gene: .
V gene: TRBV9
J gene: TRBJ2-1

CDR3 protein: CASSGTSVYAGELFF
CDR3 DNA: TGTGCCAGCAGCGGAACTAGCGTTTACGCCGGGGAGCTGTTTTTT
clone size: many
D gene: TRBD2
V gene: TRBV7-2
J gene: TRBJ2-2

CDR3 protein: CSATNGLAWNEQFF
CDR3 DNA: TGCAGTGCAACTAATGGACTAGCTTGGAATGAGCAGTTCTTC
clone size: many
D gene: TRBD2
V gene: TRBV20-1
J gene: TRBJ2-1

CDR3 protein: CASSLATSNYGYTF
CDR3 DNA: TGTGCCAGCAGCTTAGCTACCAGTAACTATGGCTACACCTTC
clone size: many
D gene: .
V gene: TRBV7-2
J gene: TRBJ1-2

CDR3 protein: CASSRPGLASDTQYF
CDR3 DNA: TGTGCCAGCAGTAGACCGGGACTAGCTTCAGATACGCAGTATTTT
clone size: many
D gene: TRBD2
V gene: TRBV6-1
J gene: TRBJ2-3

CDR3 protein: CASSLEGSPPYEQYF
CDR3 DNA: TGTGCCAGCAGCCTAGAGGGTAGCCCCCCCTACGAGCAGTACTTC
clone size: once
D gene: .
V gene: TRBV3-1
J gene: TRBJ2-7

CDR3 protein: CASRGTGTYEQYF
CDR3 DNA: TGTGCCAGCAGGGGGACAGGAACCTACGAGCAGTACTTC
clone size: many
D gene: TRBD1
V gene: TRBV12-3/TRBV12-4
J gene: TRBJ2-7

CDR3 protein: CASSQDPRTTDTQYF
CDR3 DNA: TGCGCCAGCAGCCAAGATCCTCGAACCACAGATACGCAGTATTTT
clone size: many
D gene: .
V gene: TRBV4-3
J gene: TRBJ2-3

CDR3 protein: CASSLSTSGSQKTQYF
CDR3 DNA: TGTGCCAGCAGCTTATCTACTAGCGGGAGTCAGAAGACCCAGTACTTC
clone size: few
D gene: TRBD2
V gene: TRBV7-2
J gene: TRBJ2-5

CDR3 protein: CASSYGPTTRETQYF
CDR3 DNA: TGTGCCAGCAGTTACGGGCCTACCACGAGGGAGACCCAGTACTTC
clone size: few
D gene: .
V gene: TRBV6-5
J gene: TRBJ2-5